Following are 26 T cell receptor beta chains from one sample sequenced in a study of blood T cells in healthy people across ages. Together with a sample-barcoded 5' primer, a J-beta primer mix was included in a second PCR lasting about 7 to 11 cycles. TCRdb used MiXCR to reprocess the 5' RACE reads, holding one entry per CDR3 protein. The repertoire includes around 900,000 distinct CDR3 sequences, 25% to 35% of them detected once, and approximately 15% sits in the top ten. Sequenced sample: blood. All receptors derive from a woman of 80 years or more in good health.

This clonotype was counted between two and nine times. The V call is TRBV21-1, the J call TRBJ2-3; the table names TRBD2, a call not compared with the DNA. TRBV21-1 is a listed pseudogene. The length of the CDR3 is 17 residues. As DNA, the CDR3 is TGTGCCAGCAGCAAAGCGGCTAGCGGGGGACTCACAGATACGCAGTATTTT. Protein sequence: CASSKAASGGLTDTQYF.

This clonotype was observed many times. The chain combines TRBV6-5 with TRBJ2-6, with 8 nucleotides matching TRBD1. CDR1 and CDR2 from the germline V gene are MNHEY and SVGAGI. The length of the CDR3 is 17 residues. Trimming took 4 bases from V and 0 from J; bases not matched to a gene: 5. CDR3 in amino acids: CASSSFTGGSGANVLTF. The CDR3 DNA reads TGTGCCAGCAGTTCGTTCACAGGGGGCTCTGGGGCCAACGTCCTGACTTTC.

The rearrangement joins TRBV7-2 to TRBJ1-2; the D gene is possibly TRBD1 (6 bases). Trimming cost V 0 bases and J 0 bases, with 11 bases left between them. In germline, CDR1 is SGHTA, CDR2 FQGNSA. This CDR3 region has 16 residues. As DNA, the CDR3 is TGTGCCAGCAGCTTAGCGCAGGACAGAACTAACTATGGCTACACCTTC. It codes for CASSLAQDRTNYGYTF.

V and J are TRBV7-3 and TRBJ2-5, with 8 positions matching TRBD1. J was trimmed by 5 bases and V by 6 bases; bases with no gene match: 14. This CDR3 comprises 16 residues. Germline V gives CDR1 SGHTA, CDR2 FQGTGA. The CDR3 region is CASSQGSGGSGETQYF. CDR3 nucleotides: TGTGCCAGCAGTCAGGGTTCAGGGGGCTCGGGGGAGACCCAGTACTTC.

This clonotype was counted a few times. This may arise from a read error, as a much more abundant clone is one base away. This chain joins TRBV10-3 and TRBJ2-5; D is uncertain. The ends were cut back, 5 bases at V and 5 bases at J, with 9 bases in the middle. The CDR3 contains 12 residues. Germline V gives CDR1 ENHRY, CDR2 SYGVKD. In DNA, the CDR3 is TGTGCCATCAGTTGGACCAGGGAGACCCAGTACTTC. It is translated as CAISWTRETQYF.

The CDR3: CAWRWTGGVWGYTF. The CDR3 DNA follows: TGTGCCTGGAGATGGACAGGGGGCGTATGGGGCTACACCTTC. V is TRBV30 and J is TRBJ1-2; TRBD1 matches 11 bases. Looked up from germline, CDR1 is GTSNPN and CDR2 is SVGIG (reference sequence). The CDR3 extends over 14 amino acids. After removal of 3 bases from V and 8 bases from J, the junction contained 8 bases not matched to a gene.

With respect to this clonotype: The junction departs from the called germline gene at one end, perhaps through a read error. The chain carries TRBV20-1 and TRBJ1-6; D perhaps matches TRBD1 (5 bases). The CDR3 is 13 amino acids. CDR1 is DFQATT and CDR2 is SNEGSKA in the germline V gene (reference sequence). The CDR3 DNA reads as TGTAGTGCCCCTCCAGGGCCTAATTCACCCCTCCACTTT. It specifies CSAPPGPNSPLHF.

Worth noting for this clonotype: A much larger clone differs by one base, so this may be a read error. This chain links TRBV6-6 with TRBJ2-3; D is perhaps TRBD2 (5 bases). CDR3 length: 12 amino acids. V dropped 7 bases and J dropped 4 bases, with 9 bases sitting between them. Germline V gives CDR1 MNHNY, CDR2 SVGAGI (reference sequence). DNA of the CDR3: TGTGCCAGCAACCGAGCGGCAGATACGCAGTATTTT. It specifies CASNRAADTQYF.

The J gene is TRBJ1-2, the V gene TRBV20-1, with 9 bases aligning to TRBD1. Germline loops: CDR1 DFQATT, CDR2 SNEGSKA (reference sequence). The CDR3 sequence is 15 residues long. Trimming at V came to 3 bases and at J to 6 bases, leaving 11 bases not matched to a gene. The CDR3 protein is CSASSLSDRGNGYTF. CDR3 coding DNA: TGCAGTGCTAGTAGCCTCTCGGACAGGGGAAATGGCTACACCTTC.

The chain's CDR3 is CSARLIPTSGEQETQYF. The CDR3 DNA sequence: TGCAGTGCTAGACTGATCCCCACTAGCGGGGAACAAGAGACCCAGTACTTC. This sequence joins TRBV20-1 and TRBJ2-5; 10 bases line up with TRBD2. Trimming took 2 bases from V and 2 from J; bases not matched to a gene: 11. The CDR3 totals 17 residues. Germline CDR1 DFQATT, CDR2 SNEGSKA (reference sequence).

This clonotype appeared many times. A much larger clonotype is one base distant, so this may be a read error. In DNA, the CDR3 is TGTGCCAGCAGCCCCCCGGGTTACAATGAGCAGTACTTC. Translated: CASSPPGYNEQYF. J is TRBJ2-7 and V is TRBV5-5; D remains unclear. V was trimmed by 4 bases and J by 7 bases, leaving 15 bases between them. The CDR3 runs 13 residues. Germline V gene data show CDR1 as SGHKS and CDR2 as YYEKEE (reference sequence).

This sequence joins TRBV20-1 and TRBJ1-5; possibly TRBD1 for D (5 bases). The germline V and J ends were trimmed by 7 bases and 3 bases, with 10 bases remaining between them. The germline V gene has CDR1 DFQATT and CDR2 SNEGSKA (reference sequence). The CDR3 totals 12 residues. This CDR3 is CSGGIFNQPQHF. CDR3 nucleotide sequence: TGCAGTGGGGGGATCTTCAATCAGCCCCAGCATTTT.

The chain combines TRBV6-1 with TRBJ1-5, with 10 bases that match TRBD1. Germline V gene sequence: CDR1 MNHNS, CDR2 SASEGT. With V trimmed by 5 bases and J by 7 bases, 8 bases remained unmatched. CDR3 length equals 15 residues. The CDR3 here is CASSQKTGGLQPQHF. DNA of the CDR3: TGTGCCAGCAGTCAAAAGACAGGGGGCTTACAGCCCCAGCATTTT.

A few counts support this clonotype. CDR3 sequence reads: CASSTGTSGGETQYF. CDR3 DNA: TGTGCCAGCAGCACGGGGACTAGCGGGGGGGAGACCCAGTACTTC. This sequence joins TRBV6-2 or TRBV6-3 and TRBJ2-5; TRBD2 matches at 15 bases. Trimming removed 6 bases from V and 5 bases from J; junction bases left unmatched: 4. This CDR3 region has 15 residues. The germline V gene has CDR1 MNHEY and CDR2 SVGEGT.

V usage is TRBV9 and J usage is TRBJ2-1; TRBD2 aligns across 9 bases. Germline V gene data show CDR1 as SGDLS and CDR2 as YYNGEE. CDR3 size: 15 residues. The V segment lost 2 bases and the J segment 3 bases; nucleotides outside the gene matches: 3. This chain's CDR3 is CASSVSGGIYNEQFF. For the CDR3, the DNA is TGTGCCAGCAGCGTCAGCGGGGGGATCTACAATGAGCAGTTCTTC.

As for this clonotype: The junction differs from germline at one of its ends, possibly a read error. This chain uses TRBV20-1 with TRBJ1-6; 11 bases fit TRBD1. The CDR3 runs to 19 residues. Germline CDR1 reads DFQATT; CDR2 reads SNEGSKA (reference sequence). CDR3 DNA: TGCAGTGCAAGAGGGGACAGGGGGTTTCACAGCTCCTATAATTCACCCCTCCACTTT. Translating it yields CSARGDRGFHSSYNSPLHF.

This clonotype occurred many times. The chain links TRBV20-1 to TRBJ1-1; TRBD1 agrees at 8 bases. V was clipped by 6 bases and J by 2 bases; unmatched bases: 11. The CDR3 totals 15 residues. Germline V CDR1 and CDR2: DFQATT, SNEGSKA (reference sequence). The CDR3 reads CSARGREYENTEAFF. The CDR3 bases are TGCAGTGCCAGGGGGCGAGAGTACGAAAACACTGAAGCTTTCTTT.

The table lists this clonotype with many counts. The J gene is TRBJ2-3, the V gene TRBV4-3; the match to TRBD2 covers 10 bases. Losses at the gene ends were 4 bases for V and 1 base for J; bases not matched to a gene: 11. The CDR3 length is 18 residues. Germline V gene data show CDR1 as LGHNA and CDR2 as YSLEER. The CDR3 sequence: CASSRKVIAGGRTDTQYF. The CDR3 bases are TGCGCCAGCAGCCGGAAAGTGATAGCGGGGGGACGCACAGATACGCAGTATTTT.

This clonotype was seen just once. Since a much larger clone is just one base distant, this may be a read error. The chain uses TRBV20-1 and TRBJ2-1, with 10 bases lining up with TRBD2. Germline V gives CDR1 DFQATT, CDR2 SNEGSKA (reference sequence). The CDR3 has 12 residues. This CDR3 reads CRAPSSGGRQFF. The CDR3 nucleotides read TGCAGGGCTCCTAGTAGCGGGGGGCGGCAGTTCTTC.

A word on this clonotype: A read error may explain this, as a much larger clone is one base away. The rearrangement uses TRBV7-2 and TRBJ1-1; the D gene is possibly TRBD1 (5 bases). V was pared by 5 bases and J by 1 base, with 8 bases between. The CDR3 totals 13 residues. The germline V gene encodes CDR1 SGHTA and CDR2 FQGNSA. CDR3 nucleotides: TGTGCCAGCAGCACGGGACCGAACACTGAAGCTTTCTTT. It translates to CASSTGPNTEAFF.

There are a few counts of this clonotype. The chain recombines TRBV11-2 with TRBJ1-3, with 7 bases that match TRBD1. CDR1 and CDR2 from the germline V gene are SGHAT and FQNNGV. J gave up 1 base and V 1 base, and 4 bases lay outside the gene matches. The CDR3 loop spans 16 amino acids. The CDR3 sequence: CASSLGDRESGNTIYF. The CDR3 DNA is TGTGCCAGCAGCTTAGGAGACAGGGAATCTGGAAACACCATATATTTT.

This clonotype came up many times. This CDR3 reads CSVAEGASSMDEQFF. Written as DNA, the CDR3 is TGCAGCGTGGCCGAGGGAGCTTCCTCCATGGATGAGCAGTTCTTC. The V call is TRBV29-1, the J call TRBJ2-1; weak D call: TRBD2 (5 bases). The CDR3 totals 15 residues. Trimming pared 6 bases from V and 8 bases from J, leaving 23 bases between. Germline loops: CDR1 SQVTM, CDR2 ANQGSEA.

The chain is built from TRBV29-1 and TRBJ2-7; 12 bases agree with TRBD2. The J call may not be correct, given that the DNA end is closer to TRBJ2-5. Germline loops: CDR1 SQVTM, CDR2 ANQGSEA. The CDR3 is 14 residues long. CDR3 protein: CSVATSGGPVTQYF. DNA for the CDR3: TGCAGCGTTGCTACTAGCGGGGGGCCAGTGACCCAGTACTTC.

This clonotype was counted between two and nine times. This may arise from a read error, as a much more abundant clone is one base away. This chain connects TRBV20-1 to TRBJ2-1; tentative D call: TRBD2 (5 bases). The tail of the sequence fits TRBJ2-7 better, so the J call may be wrong. CDR3 length equals 15 residues. Germline V gene sequence: CDR1 DFQATT, CDR2 SNEGSKA (reference sequence). The chain's CDR3 is CGLYPGSSSYNEQYF. Written as DNA, the CDR3 is TGCGGTCTTTATCCGGGTTCTAGCTCCTACAATGAGCAGTACTTC.

This clonotype was seen repeatedly, ten times or more. The chain joins TRBV20-1 to TRBJ2-3; D remains unclear. V lost 0 bases to trimming and J lost 2 bases, with 12 bases between them. Looked up from germline, CDR1 is DFQATT and CDR2 is SNEGSKA (reference sequence). The CDR3 has 15 amino acids. CDR3 region: CSARDIGRFTDTQYF. The CDR3 DNA is TGCAGTGCTAGAGATATCGGAAGATTCACAGATACGCAGTATTTT.

This clonotype appeared a few times. The CDR3 bases are TGTGCCAGCAGCCACGGACAGGTCCTCAATCAGCCCCAGCATTTT. It is translated as CASSHGQVLNQPQHF. The chain combines TRBV14 with TRBJ1-5, with 7 bases fitting TRBD1. In germline, CDR1 is SGHDN, CDR2 FVKESK. The CDR3 contains 15 residues. The J segment lost 3 bases and the V segment lost 3 bases, leaving 5 bases of the junction unmatched.